The sequence of this T cell receptor (beta chain) was determined in a study of Tregs in tolerant kidney transplant recipients. Study at large: Mixed chimerism was transient after nonmyeloablative marrow transplants from related graft donors.

Findings of the study overall: Donor-specific Treg expansion exceeded global Treg expansion in tolerant patients, suggesting antigen drive. Tregs expanded with activated donor B cells seemed most donor-specific.

Trimming took 6 bases from V and 5 from J, leaving 10 bases between them. The CDR3 length is 12 residues. The V gene's germline CDR1 is MNHEY and CDR2 SMNVEV (reference sequence). Thawed PBMCs were FACS-sorted into unstimulated CD4+CD25+CD127- regulatory T cells, CD4+CD25- non-regulatory cells, CD4 and CD8 cells. Profiled with immunoSEQ multiplex PCR; TCRdb holds only in-frame clones, not every one. The sample has about 110,000 clones, roughly 89% seen once; the top ten hold roughly 0.31%. On this clone: Its cognate antigen is unknown.

Sequenced here: CD4+ T cells from blood, sampled before the transplant. The receptor comes from a human donor who received a combined kidney and bone marrow transplant. The V gene is TRBV27, the J gene TRBJ1-2, with D maybe TRBD1 (6 bases). The CDR3 bases are TGTGCCAGCAGGCGGGGGCAGTATGGCTACACCTTC. This encodes CASRRGQYGYTF.